A selection of T cell receptor beta chains follows, all from one sample in a study of Graves' ophthalmopathy and Graves' hyperthyroidism. TCRdb re-called the multiplex PCR reads with MiXCR, one entry per CDR3 protein. In the table there are around 1.1 million distinct CDR3 sequences, 35% to 40% of which are singletons. The specimen sequenced was peripheral blood or thyroid tissue (not recorded which). The origin of the receptors is an adult man with Graves' hyperthyroidism. CDR3s include the opening cysteine and the closing phenylalanine or tryptophan. The D gene is left open where the match is weak. Size is omitted from some rows. Given values are once, few, many or a class for expanded clones.

D	V	size	J	DNA	CDR3
TRBD2	TRBV7-2	once	TRBJ2-5	TGTGCCAGCAGCTCCACTGGACTAGCGGGAGGGCCCCTCCTCCAGACCCAGTACTTC	CASSSTGLAGGPLLQTQYF
NA	TRBV30	NA	TRBJ2-5	TGTGCCTGGAGTTATCCTCGACAAGAGACCCAGTACTTC	CAWSYPRQETQYF
NA	TRBV4-1	NA	TRBJ1-3	TGCGCCAGCAGCCAAGATGGGGAGGGTACTGGAAACACCATATATTTT	CASSQDGEGTGNTIYF
TRBD1	TRBV10-3	many	TRBJ2-7	TGTGCCATCAGTAGGACAGGGGACTACGAGCAGTACTTC	CAISRTGDYEQYF
NA	TRBV7-6	NA	TRBJ2-7	TGTGCCAGCGCCCCCACTTTGGGGTTCGGCTACGAGCAGTACTTC	CASAPTLGFGYEQYF
NA	TRBV15	NA	TRBJ1-6	TGTGCCACTCAGGGAGGGAATTCACCCCTCCACTTT	CATQGGNSPLHF
NA	TRBV7-9	many	TRBJ2-5	TGTGCCAGCACCCCTCTAGCAGAGACCCAGTACTTC	CASTPLAETQYF
NA	TRBV2	NA	TRBJ1-2	TGTGCCAGCAGTGAGGAGGAGAAGGGCTACACCTTC	CASSEEEKGYTF
NA	TRBV15	NA	TRBJ2-5	TGTGCCACCAGCCCGCGTCTTGGAGGGTCCCAGTACTTC	CATSPRLGGSQYF
TRBD1	TRBV3-1	NA	TRBJ2-2	TGTGCCAGCAGCCCAACAGGGGGACCCGGGGAGCTGTTTTTT	CASSPTGGPGELFF
NA	TRBV7-8	NA	TRBJ2-2	TGTGCCAGCAGCCGACCCATCGGGATGATTCTACGGGAGCTGTTTTTT	CASSRPIGMILRELFF
NA	TRBV25-1	NA	TRBJ1-1	TGTGCCAGCAGTGCTAGAGGCTCCGTGAACACTGAAGCTTTCTTT	CASSARGSVNTEAFF
TRBD1	TRBV28	once	TRBJ1-2	TGTGCCTGCAGTACAGGGGTATTGGGCTACACCTTC	CACSTGVLGYTF
TRBD1	TRBV27	few	TRBJ1-5	TGTGCCAGCGTCCCGACAGGGATTCAGCCCCAGCATTTT	CASVPTGIQPQHF
TRBD2	TRBV11-2	few	TRBJ2-7	TGTGCCAGCAGCTTAGTGGCTAGCGGGAGAGTTTACGAGCAGTACTTC	CASSLVASGRVYEQYF
NA	TRBV2	few	TRBJ1-1	TGTGCCAGCATAAGGGTGAACACTGAAGCTTTCTTT	CASIRVNTEAFF
NA	TRBV7-2	many	TRBJ1-4	TGTGCCAGCAAATCCGGGACCGGAGGAGAAAAACTGTTTTTT	CASKSGTGGEKLFF
NA	TRBV9	NA	TRBJ2-5	TGTGCCAGCAGCGTAGGAGTAGGGTACCAAGAGACCCAGTACTTC	CASSVGVGYQETQYF
NA	TRBV15	NA	TRBJ1-1	TGTGCCACCAGTAGCGGACCGAACACTGAAGCTTTCTTT	CATSSGPNTEAFF
TRBD1	TRBV7-8	many	TRBJ2-5	TGTGCCAGCAGCGCGGACAGGGGTCTGGAGACCCAGTACTTC	CASSADRGLETQYF
NA	TRBV12-3/TRBV12-4	NA	TRBJ2-7	TGTGCCAGCAGTTTTAGTCTTTACGAGCAGTACTTC	CASSFSLYEQYF
NA	TRBV19	many	TRBJ1-1	TGTGCCAGTACCTTTTGGAGTAACACTGAAGCTTTCTTT	CASTFWSNTEAFF
NA	TRBV12-3/TRBV12-4	NA	TRBJ2-2	TGTGCCAGCAGTTTTGAGGGTGAGGCCGGGGAGCTGTTTTTT	CASSFEGEAGELFF
NA	TRBV7-9	NA	TRBJ2-7	TGTGCCAGCAGCTGGCAGGGGAGCCAGCGGCAGTACTTC	CASSWQGSQRQYF
TRBD1	TRBV10-3	NA	TRBJ2-7	TGTGCCATCAGCGGGGGACAGGGGGCCAAAGAGCAGTACTTC	CAISGGQGAKEQYF
NA	TRBV7-7	many	TRBJ2-5	TGTGCCAGCAGCTCAGATACAGGGTCCCCGTACTTC	CASSSDTGSPYF
TRBD2	TRBV6-2/TRBV6-3	NA	TRBJ2-2	TGTGCCAGCAGTAAAAGCGGGAGTAGCACCGGGGAGCTGTTTTTT	CASSKSGSSTGELFF
NA	TRBV7-3	NA	TRBJ1-1	TGTGCCAGCAGCTATGAGGGGGGAAGGAACACTGAAGCTTTCTTT	CASSYEGGRNTEAFF